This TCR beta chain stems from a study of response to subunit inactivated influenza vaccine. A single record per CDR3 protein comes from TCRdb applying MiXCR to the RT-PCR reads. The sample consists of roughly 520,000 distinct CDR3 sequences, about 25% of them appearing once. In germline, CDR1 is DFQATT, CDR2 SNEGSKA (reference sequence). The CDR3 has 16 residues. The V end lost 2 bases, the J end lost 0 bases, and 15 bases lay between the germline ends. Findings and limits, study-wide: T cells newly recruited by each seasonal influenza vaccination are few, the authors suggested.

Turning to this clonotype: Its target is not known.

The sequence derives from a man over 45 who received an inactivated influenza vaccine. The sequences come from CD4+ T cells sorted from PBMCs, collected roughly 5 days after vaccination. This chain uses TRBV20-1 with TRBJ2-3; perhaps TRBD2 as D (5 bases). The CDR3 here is CSARPSEAASTDTQYF. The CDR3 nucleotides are TGCAGTGCTAGACCCTCGGAGGCGGCAAGCACAGATACGCAGTATTTT.